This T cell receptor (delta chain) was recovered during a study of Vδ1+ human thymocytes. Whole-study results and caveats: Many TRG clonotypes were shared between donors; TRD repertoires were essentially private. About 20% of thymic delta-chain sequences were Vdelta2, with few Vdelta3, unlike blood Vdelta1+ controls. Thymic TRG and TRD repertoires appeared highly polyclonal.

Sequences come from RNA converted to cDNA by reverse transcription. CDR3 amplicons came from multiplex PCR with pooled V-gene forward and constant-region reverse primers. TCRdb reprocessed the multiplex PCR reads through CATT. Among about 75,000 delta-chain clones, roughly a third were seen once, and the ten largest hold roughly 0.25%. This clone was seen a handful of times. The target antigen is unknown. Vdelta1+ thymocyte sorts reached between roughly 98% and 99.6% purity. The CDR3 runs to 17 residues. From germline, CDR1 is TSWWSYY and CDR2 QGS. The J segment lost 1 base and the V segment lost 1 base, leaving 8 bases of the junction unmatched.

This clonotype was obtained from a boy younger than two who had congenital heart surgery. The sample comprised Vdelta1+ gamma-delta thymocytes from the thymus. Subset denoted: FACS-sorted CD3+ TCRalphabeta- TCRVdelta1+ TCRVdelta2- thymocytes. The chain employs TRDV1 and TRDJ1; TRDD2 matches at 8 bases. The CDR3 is CALGERRPLPTTDKLIF. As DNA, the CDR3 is TGTGCTCTTGGGGAACGACGGCCACTTCCTACCACCGATAAACTCATCTTT.